The table lists the clone carrying this T cell receptor (beta chain) with a few counts. For the second PCR, which ran for about 7 to 11 cycles, a sample-barcoded 5' primer and a J-beta primer mix were used. In TCRdb, the 5' RACE reads were re-called with MiXCR into one record per CDR3 protein. The sample consists of roughly 800,000 distinct CDR3 sequences, roughly 64% of them appearing once. Each individual donor underwent a draw of ten milliliters of peripheral blood. With 6 bases clipped from V and 9 bases from J, the junction kept 10 bases outside the gene matches. The CDR3 runs 15 residues. CDR1 MNHEY and CDR2 SVGAGI come from the germline V gene. This sample is part of a study of blood T cells in healthy people across ages.

The chain links TRBV6-5 to TRBJ2-3, with 12 bases that match TRBD1. The origin of this receptor is a young man in good health. Material: blood. CDR3 loop: CASSRGGTGGITQYF. The CDR3 region has the DNA TGTGCCAGCAGCCGGGGCGGGACAGGGGGCATCACGCAGTATTTT.